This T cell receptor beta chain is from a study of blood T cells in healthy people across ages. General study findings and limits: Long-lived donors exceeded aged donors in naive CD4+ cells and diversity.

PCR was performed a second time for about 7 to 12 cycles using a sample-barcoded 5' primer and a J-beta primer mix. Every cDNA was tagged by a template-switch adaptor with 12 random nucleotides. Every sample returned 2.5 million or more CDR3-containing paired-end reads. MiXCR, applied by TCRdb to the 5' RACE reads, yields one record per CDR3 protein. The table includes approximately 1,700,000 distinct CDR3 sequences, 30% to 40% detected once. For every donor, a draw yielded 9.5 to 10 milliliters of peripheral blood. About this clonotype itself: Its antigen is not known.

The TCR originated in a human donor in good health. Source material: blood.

The CDR3 sequence is CASSQAAGTGEQYF. CDR3 nucleotides: TGTGCCAGCAGCCAAGCCGCCGGGACAGGCGAGCAGTACTTC. The V and J genes are TRBV3-1 and TRBJ2-7, with TRBD1 matching over 8 bases. Looked up from germline, CDR1 is LGHDT and CDR2 is YNNKEL (reference sequence). The V segment lost 1 base and the J segment 6 bases; nucleotides outside the gene matches: 5. The CDR3 spans 14 residues.